The text below deals with one T cell receptor beta chain. Antigen unknown. This sample is part of a study of shared clonotypes between healthy human individuals. Study as a whole: A couple of women and a few men aged 18 to 49 made up the donors.

Germline CDR1 and CDR2: GTSNPN and SVGIG (reference sequence). The CDR3 consists of 14 residues. The germline V and J ends were trimmed by 3 bases and 14 bases, with 25 bases remaining between them. Using immunoSEQ multiplex PCR, the repertoire was profiled, and TCRdb retains in-frame clones only, with some absent. The table lists roughly 2 million clones, roughly 94% of them singletons, with about 0.13% in the top ten. Study-wide findings and caveats: Clonotype sharing across a few donors was observed for approximately 5% of naive CD4 clonotypes.

The sample comprised naive CD4+ T cells sorted from blood. The subset is: CD45RA+ positively selected. The TCR sequence derives from a man younger than 30 in good health. The chain joins TRBV30 to TRBJ1-2; a possible D gene is TRBD1 (6 bases). The CDR3 DNA reads TGTGCCTGGAGACCAGGACAGACTAACTATGGCTTAACCTTC. It is translated as CAWRPGQTNYGLTF.